This TCR beta chain was recovered during a study of T cell responses to AZD1222 COVID-19 vaccine. The length of the CDR3 is 13 residues. V was cut by 0 bases and J by 9 bases, with 6 bases left in between. Germline V gives CDR1 LGHDT, CDR2 YNNKEL (reference sequence). Study-wide results and caveats: Only a handful of AZD1222 recipients tested seropositive at baseline. White British people made up most donors, females outnumbered males, and clonal diversity was possibly underestimated.

Sequenced by immunoSEQ multiplex PCR; TCRdb stores in-frame clones only, minus some. This table holds some 250,000 clones, around 92% found once. Of note for this clone: Its antigen is unknown.

Specimen: peripheral blood, collected 28 days after the second AZD1222 dose. V gene TRBV3-1 (or the pseudogene TRBV3-2) combines with J gene TRBJ1-6; D ambiguous. The receptor was isolated from an adult who received the AZD1222 COVID-19 vaccine. CDR3 region: CASSQDGGSPLHF. The CDR3 bases are TGTGCCAGCAGCCAAGACGGAGGTTCACCCCTCCACTTT.